This TCR beta chain was captured by sequencing in a study of Graves' ophthalmopathy and Graves' hyperthyroidism. Researchers turned away patients with other autoimmune diseases, uncontrolled infections, pregnancy or lactation. Diagnosis used clinical symptoms, serum thyroxine, TRAb, thyroid ultrasound and orbital computed tomography. Germline lookup yields CDR1 SNHLY and CDR2 FYNNEI. The CDR3 is 12 amino acids. The V end was cut by 9 bases, the J end by 4 bases, with 9 bases between. Study findings and constraints: In blood, most expanded thyroid clonotypes above 0.001 frequency were also detected.

The table lists this clonotype with many counts. Antigen: not known. Investigators amplified TCR beta CDR3 regions from RNA transcripts. The library came from an HTBI-primed first-round RT-PCR and a second-round multiplex PCR. TCRdb re-derived calls from the multiplex PCR reads in MiXCR, one entry per CDR3 protein. This table has approximately 460,000 distinct CDR3 sequences, around an eighth appearing once. The receptor was isolated from a woman aged 30 to 39 with Graves' ophthalmopathy. Sequenced material: blood. The chain has TRBV2 and TRBJ2-2, with D hard to call. As DNA, the CDR3 is TGTGCCAGAACCGGCCGCACCGGGGAGCTGTTTTTT. As protein: CARTGRTGELFF.